The clone carrying this TCR beta chain was picked up many times. An equimolar mix of two oligonucleotides served as the beta constant-region primer for TRBC1 and TRBC2. TCRdb itself ran the UMI-ligation and nested PCR reads through MiXCR, one entry per CDR3 protein. This sample yields under 150,000 distinct CDR3 sequences, of which over 15% are seen a single time; roughly 0.14% belongs to the top ten. This specimen belongs to a study of naive and memory T cell subsets. The ends lost 3 bases at V and 7 bases at J; junction bases unmatched: 15. The CDR3 extends over 17 amino acids. CDR1 and CDR2 from the germline V gene are SEHNR and FQNEAQ (reference sequence).

This chain joins TRBV7-9 and TRBJ1-1; 9 bases align to TRBD1. This TCR came from a human donor in good health. What was sequenced was naive CD4+ T cells from blood. The CDR3 region is CASSFPTRDRDEDEAFF. The DNA of the CDR3 is TGTGCCAGCAGCTTTCCCACCCGGGACAGGGATGAGGATGAAGCTTTCTTT.